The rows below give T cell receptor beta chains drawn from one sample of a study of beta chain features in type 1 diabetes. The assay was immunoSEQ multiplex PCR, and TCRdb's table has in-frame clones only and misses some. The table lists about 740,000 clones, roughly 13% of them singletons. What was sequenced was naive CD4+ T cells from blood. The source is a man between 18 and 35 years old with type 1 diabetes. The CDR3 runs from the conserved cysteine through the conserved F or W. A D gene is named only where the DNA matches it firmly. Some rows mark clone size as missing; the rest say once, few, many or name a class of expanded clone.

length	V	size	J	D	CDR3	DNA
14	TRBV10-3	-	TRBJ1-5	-	CAISQGLSNQPQHF	TGTGCCATCAGTCAAGGACTGAGCAATCAGCCCCAGCATTTT
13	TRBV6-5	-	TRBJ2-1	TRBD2	CASSYGGVNEQFF	TGTGCCAGCAGTTACGGGGGGGTGAATGAGCAGTTCTTC
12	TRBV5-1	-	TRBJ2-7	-	CASSTLNGEQYF	TGCGCCAGCAGCACCCTTAACGGCGAGCAGTACTTC
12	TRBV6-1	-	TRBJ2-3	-	CASSEAPDTQYF	TGTGCCAGCAGTGAAGCCCCAGATACGCAGTATTTT
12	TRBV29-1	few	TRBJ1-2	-	CSDSTSGLGYTF	TGCAGCGACTCAACCTCAGGGCTGGGCTACACCTTC
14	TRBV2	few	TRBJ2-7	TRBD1	CASSTPGQKYEQYF	TGTGCCAGCAGTACACCGGGACAGAAGTACGAGCAGTACTTC
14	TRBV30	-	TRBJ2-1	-	CAWQTGSSYNEQFF	TGTGCCTGGCAAACAGGGAGCTCCTACAATGAGCAGTTCTTC
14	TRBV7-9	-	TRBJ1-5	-	CASSFGGRGQPQHF	TGTGCCAGCAGCTTCGGAGGAAGAGGTCAGCCCCAGCATTTT
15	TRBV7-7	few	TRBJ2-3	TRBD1	CASSRGQGIADTQYF	TGTGCCAGCAGCCGAGGACAGGGTATCGCAGATACGCAGTATTTT
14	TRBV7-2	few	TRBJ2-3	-	CASSFLGGTDTQYF	TGTGCCAGCAGCTTTCTGGGGGGTACAGATACGCAGTATTTT
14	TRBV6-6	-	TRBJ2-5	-	CASSYLRGQETQYF	TGTGCCAGCAGTTACTTAAGGGGCCAAGAGACCCAGTACTTC
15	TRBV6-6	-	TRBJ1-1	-	CASSYTPDRNTEAFF	TGTGCCAGCAGTTACACTCCGGACCGGAACACTGAAGCTTTCTTT
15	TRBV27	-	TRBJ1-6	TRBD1	CASSSPGQRNSPLHF	TGTGCCAGCAGTTCGCCGGGACAGCGCAATTCACCCCTCCACTTT
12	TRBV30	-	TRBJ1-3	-	CAWHGGGNTIYF	TGTGCCTGGCATGGAGGGGGAAACACCATATATTTT
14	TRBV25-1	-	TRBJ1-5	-	CASSEYLAYQPQHF	TGTGCCAGCAGTGAATATTTGGCCTATCAGCCCCAGCATTTT
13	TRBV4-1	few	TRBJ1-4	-	CASSRDRNEKLFF	TGCGCCAGCAGCCGGGACCGGAATGAAAAACTGTTTTTT
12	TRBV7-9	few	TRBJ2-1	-	CASSLEHNEQFF	TGTGCCAGCAGCTTAGAACACAATGAGCAGTTCTTC
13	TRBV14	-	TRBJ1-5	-	CASSQDSNQPQHF	TGTGCCAGCAGCCAAGATAGCAATCAGCCCCAGCATTTT
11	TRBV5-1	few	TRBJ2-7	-	CASKGGYEQYF	TGCGCCAGCAAAGGGGGTTACGAGCAGTACTTC
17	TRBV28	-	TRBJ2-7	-	CASSPNWRNGAGPEQYF	TGTGCCAGCAGCCCAAATTGGCGTAATGGGGCAGGGCCCGAGCAGTACTTC
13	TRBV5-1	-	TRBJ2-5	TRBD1	CASRGQAQETQYF	TGCGCCAGCAGGGGACAGGCGCAAGAGACCCAGTACTTC
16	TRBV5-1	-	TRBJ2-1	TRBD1	CASSFSQGESYNEQFF	TGCGCCAGCAGCTTTTCCCAGGGGGAGTCCTACAATGAGCAGTTCTTC
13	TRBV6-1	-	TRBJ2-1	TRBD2	CASTPPGGREQFF	TGTGCCAGCACTCCCCCGGGGGGGCGCGAGCAGTTCTTC
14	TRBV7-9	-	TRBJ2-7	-	CASSLGSITGEQYF	TGTGCCAGCAGCTTAGGGTCTATAACGGGCGAGCAGTACTTC
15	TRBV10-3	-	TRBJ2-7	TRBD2	CAISEAGLASYEQYF	TGTGCCATCAGTGAAGCGGGACTCGCCTCCTACGAGCAGTACTTC
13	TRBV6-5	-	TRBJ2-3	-	CAAGDSGTDTQYF	TGTGCCGCAGGCGACAGTGGCACAGATACGCAGTATTTT
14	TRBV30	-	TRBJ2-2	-	CARRHSTNTGELFF	TGTGCCAGGCGGCATTCAACGAACACCGGGGAGCTGTTTTTT
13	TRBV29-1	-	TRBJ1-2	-	CSVEQPTAMGYTF	TGCAGCGTTGAACAGCCAACAGCTATGGGCTACACCTTC
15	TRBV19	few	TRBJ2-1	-	CASSMVGGIYNEQFF	TGTGCCAGTAGTATGGTCGGCGGAATCTACAATGAGCAGTTCTTC
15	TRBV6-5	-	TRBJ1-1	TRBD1	CASSYQTGGGTEAFF	TGTGCCAGCAGTTACCAGACAGGGGGTGGCACTGAAGCTTTCTTT
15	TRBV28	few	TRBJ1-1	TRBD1	CASSVPGQGNAEAFF	TGTGCCAGCAGTGTCCCGGGACAGGGGAACGCTGAAGCTTTCTTT
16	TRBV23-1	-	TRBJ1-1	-	CASSQQGDQRNTEAFF	TGCGCCAGCAGCCAGCAGGGCGACCAGCGCAACACTGAAGCTTTCTTT
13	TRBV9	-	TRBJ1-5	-	CASSAAANQPQHF	TGTGCCAGCAGCGCGGCGGCAAATCAGCCCCAGCATTTT
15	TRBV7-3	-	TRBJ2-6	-	CASSSRESGANVLTF	TGTGCCAGCAGCTCCAGGGAATCTGGGGCCAACGTCCTGACTTTC
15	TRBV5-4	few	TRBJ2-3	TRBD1	CASSFGQGVTDTQYF	TGTGCCAGCAGCTTTGGACAGGGGGTAACAGATACGCAGTATTTT
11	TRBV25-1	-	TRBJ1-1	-	CASSRNTEAFF	TGTGCCAGCAGTAGGAACACTGAAGCTTTCTTT
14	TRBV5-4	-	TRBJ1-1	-	CASSPGAMNTEAFF	TGTGCCAGCAGCCCGGGGGCCATGAACACTGAAGCTTTCTTT